The T cell receptor (beta chain) under discussion was sequenced for a study of T cell changes during pregnancy in multiple sclerosis. Generated by immunoSEQ multiplex PCR, the TCRdb table keeps only in-frame clones and is missing some. The sample includes 55,000 to 80,000 clones, about 94% of them seen just once. The germline CDR1 and CDR2 sequences are SQVTM and ANQGSEA. Losses at the gene ends were 3 bases for V and 0 bases for J; bases not matched to a gene: 4. CDR3 length equals 15 residues. The input for sequencing was CD8+ T cells from peripheral blood mononuclear cells, taken in the second trimester of pregnancy. The chain employs TRBV29-1 and TRBJ2-3; TRBD2 matches at 9 bases. The clonotype was recovered from a female donor with multiple sclerosis, enrolled in a pregnancy study. The CDR3 bases are TGCAGCGTTGAGGGCGGGGGGGCTAGCACAGATACGCAGTATTTT. This gives the protein CSVEGGGASTDTQYF.